The 24 T cell receptor beta chains below were found in one sample sequenced in a study of regulatory T cells in long-lasting Graves disease (dated by TCRdb to 2020 to 2022). The sample's time point label, in plain terms: newly diagnosed GD, antithyroid drugs for less than 3 months. For both TCR sequencing and RNA sequencing, RNA was extracted from PBMCs using TRIzol. The library was produced with multiplex PCR. Sequencing was carried out with an Illumina HiSeq 4000. TCR beta libraries were built with iRepertoire HTBI primers and Arm-PCR amplification of CDR3 regions. TCRdb itself trimmed the public reads at Q25 with fastp, ran MiXCR and retained productive beta chains. Rows are unified per CDR3 protein, each entry keeping the most common DNA and genes. The sample table shows hundreds of thousands of distinct CDR3 sequences, and around 17% are seen once. Of the sample, about 32% is held by the ten largest clones.

In addition, the sample was reused for a study of T cells in Graves' hyperthyroidism and ophthalmopathy.

Source: peripheral blood mononuclear cells (PBMCs), taken at new diagnosis, from a patient treated with antithyroid drugs. The receptors were gathered from a man aged 35-49 years with Graves disease. Donor details come from another sample of the same person, matched by shared clones.

The rearrangement uses TRBV20-1 and TRBJ2-1; 7 bases line up with TRBD2. Germline V lookup: CDR1 DFQATT, CDR2 SNEGSKA (reference sequence). The trim removed 3 bases at V and 3 bases at J, leaving 2 bases unmatched. The CDR3 is made up of 13 amino acids. The CDR3, as DNA: TGCAGTGCTAGCGGGGGGAACTACAATGAGCAGTTCTTC. Translation: CSASGGNYNEQFF.

At least ten counts were recorded for this clonotype. V and J are TRBV4-2 and TRBJ1-1; 7 positions match TRBD1. The germline gives CDR1 LGHNA, CDR2 YNFKEQ. The length of the CDR3 is 14 residues. Unmatched junction bases numbered 12, after V lost 10 bases and J lost 4 bases. CDR3 DNA sequence: TGTGCCACCACCAGACAGGGTTGGGGCACTGAAGCTTTCTTT. Encoded protein: CATTRQGWGTEAFF.

In its sample, this clonotype was seen many times. The chain couples TRBV2 to TRBJ2-7, with D unclear. The V gene's germline CDR1 is SNHLY and CDR2 FYNNEI. The CDR3 is 12 residues long. Trimming took 7 bases from V and 3 from J, leaving 10 bases between them. For the CDR3, the DNA is TGTGCCAGCAACGCAGACAACTACGAGCAGTACTTC. Translated, it gives CASNADNYEQYF.

In its sample, this clonotype was seen many times. Germline is not matched at one junction end, which may reflect a read error. The chain carries TRBV18 and TRBJ2-7, with D possibly being TRBD1 (6 bases). Germline V lookup: CDR1 KGHSH, CDR2 LQKENI. The CDR3 runs to 14 residues. The CDR3 loop is CASSPTGPPYKQYF. The CDR3 DNA follows: TGTGCCAGCTCACCAACAGGGCCCCCCTACAAGCAGTACTTC. Combining the CDR3 with reference TRBV18 and TRBJ2-7 gives the whole variable domain NAGVMQNPRHLVRRRGQEARLRCSPMKGHSHVYWYRQLPEEGLKFMVYLQKENIIDESGMPKERFSAEFPKEGPSILRIQQVVRGDSAAYFCASSPTGPPYKQYFGPGTRLTVT.

This clonotype was seen a handful of times. The V and J genes are TRBV5-1 and TRBJ1-3; no firm D call. This CDR3 spans 13 amino acids. Germline V gene lookup returns CDR1 SGHRS and CDR2 YFSETQ. V shed 0 bases and J shed 8 bases, with 9 bases lying between them. CDR3 residues: CASSLGQWDTIYF. CDR3 nucleotides: TGCGCCAGCAGCTTGGGACAATGGGACACCATATATTTT.

Only a few counts were recorded for this clonotype. The chain is built from TRBV16 and TRBJ2-5, with TRBD1 matching over 8 bases. Germline lookup yields CDR1 KGHSY and CDR2 FQNENV. This CDR3 region has 16 residues. The ends lost 1 base at V and 5 bases at J; junction bases unmatched: 9. As DNA, the CDR3 is TGTGCCAGCAGCCAATGGGTCAGGGGGCGTTTGGAGACCCAGTACTTC. Protein: CASSQWVRGRLETQYF.

In its sample, this clonotype was seen many times. The CDR3 loop reads CASSLTQETQYF. CDR3 DNA: TGTGCCAGCAGCTTAACCCAAGAGACCCAGTACTTC. This chain connects TRBV7-9 to TRBJ2-5; no clear D gene. The CDR3 is 12 residues long. Germline V lookup: CDR1 SEHNR, CDR2 FQNEAQ (reference sequence). Trimming removed 2 bases from V and 1 base from J, with 2 bases in between.

This clonotype was seen ten or more times. The J gene is TRBJ2-3, the V gene TRBV28; D uncertain. Trimming took 3 bases from V and 0 from J, leaving 10 bases between them. The CDR3 sequence is 15 residues long. Germline V gene sequence: CDR1 MDHEN, CDR2 SYDVKM. CDR3 in DNA: TGTGCCAGCAGTTTTAAGCTTCCTAGCACAGATACGCAGTATTTT. It specifies CASSFKLPSTDTQYF.

The table lists this clonotype with many counts. The rearrangement uses TRBV7-2 and TRBJ2-5; TRBD2 agrees at 8 bases. Germline V lookup: CDR1 SGHTA, CDR2 FQGNSA. The CDR3 extends over 15 amino acids. With 1 base clipped from V and 2 bases from J, the junction kept 3 bases outside the gene matches. CDR3 residues: CASSLVSGVQETQYF. CDR3 in DNA: TGTGCCAGCAGCTTAGTTAGCGGGGTACAAGAGACCCAGTACTTC.

The sample holds many counts of this clonotype. This chain connects TRBV2 to TRBJ2-3; D may be TRBD2 (7 bases). Germline loops: CDR1 SNHLY, CDR2 FYNNEI. The germline V and J ends were trimmed by 6 bases and 1 base, with 20 bases remaining between them. This CDR3 contains 17 residues. The DNA for the CDR3 is TGTGCCAGCAGGAAGGGGGGGCCAAGGGTGGGCACAGATACGCAGTATTTT. Protein: CASRKGGPRVGTDTQYF.

This clonotype appeared a few times. This sequence joins TRBV12-5 and TRBJ2-7, with a possible D match to TRBD2 (7 bases). This CDR3 contains 15 residues. Trimming removed 0 bases at V and 5 bases at J, with 14 bases between. Germline V gene lookup returns CDR1 LGHNT and CDR2 FRNRAP. For the CDR3, the DNA is TGTGCTAGTGGTTTGGTAACTGGGGGGGCCCACGAGCAGTACTTC. The encoded protein is CASGLVTGGAHEQYF.

This clonotype was seen ten or more times. This chain uses TRBV6-1 with TRBJ1-4, with no clear D. This CDR3 comprises 16 residues. Germline V gene lookup returns CDR1 MNHNS and CDR2 SASEGT. V was pared by 10 bases and J by 4 bases, with 22 bases between. CDR3 loop: CAIGFAGPADNEKLFF. The CDR3 region has the DNA TGTGCCATCGGATTCGCCGGGCCAGCGGATAATGAAAAACTGTTTTTT.

This clonotype was counted a few times. V is TRBV10-3 and J is TRBJ1-5, with 7 nucleotides matching TRBD1. The V gene's germline CDR1 is ENHRY and CDR2 SYGVKD. CDR3 size: 14 residues. The V segment lost 9 bases and the J segment 4 bases; nucleotides outside the gene matches: 9. The CDR3 here is CAIRAGGMNQPQHF. The CDR3 DNA follows: TGTGCCATAAGAGCAGGGGGGATGAATCAGCCCCAGCATTTT.

In its sample, this clonotype was seen many times. The chain combines TRBV9 with TRBJ2-1, with D perhaps TRBD1 (5 bases). CDR1 and CDR2 from the germline V gene are SGDLS and YYNGEE. V gave up 0 bases and J gave up 5 bases, with 6 bases separating them. The CDR3 sequence is 13 residues long. The DNA for the CDR3 is TGTGCCAGCAGCGTAGCAGGGAACAATGAGCAGTTCTTC. It codes for CASSVAGNNEQFF.

This clonotype has at least ten counts. The chain uses TRBV2 and TRBJ1-1, with no clear D. CDR3 size: 13 residues. From germline, CDR1 is SNHLY and CDR2 FYNNEI. V dropped 9 bases and J dropped 5 bases, with 16 bases sitting between them. The CDR3 loop reads CARTREGETEAFF. CDR3 nucleotides: TGTGCCAGGACGAGGGAGGGTGAGACTGAAGCTTTCTTT.

The chain employs TRBV14 and TRBJ2-3; D is possibly TRBD1 (5 bases). Germline V gives CDR1 SGHDN, CDR2 FVKESK. V lost 0 bases, J lost 3 bases, and 22 bases lay in between. CDR3 length: 19 amino acids. CDR3 loop: CASSQDFLSGYRSTDTQYF. The CDR3 DNA follows: TGTGCCAGCAGCCAAGATTTCTTGTCCGGGTACAGGAGTACAGATACGCAGTATTTT.

The gene calls are TRBV11-3 and TRBJ2-2; perhaps TRBD1 as D (6 bases). CDR1 SGHNT and CDR2 YENEEA come from the germline V gene. This CDR3 spans 14 amino acids. Trimming cost V 5 bases and J 6 bases, with 13 bases left between them. The CDR3 DNA sequence: TGTGCCAGCAGCGTGACCAGGGGACCCGGGGAGCTGTTTTTT. Amino acids: CASSVTRGPGELFF.

This clonotype was detected ten times or more. The V gene is TRBV20-1, the J gene TRBJ2-1, with TRBD2 as a possible D gene (6 bases). CDR1 is DFQATT, CDR2 SNEGSKA, per germline (reference sequence). This CDR3 has 13 residues. V was trimmed by 5 bases and J by 7 bases, leaving 15 bases between them. CDR3 coding DNA: TGCAGTGCTCAGCGGTTCCGGGGGAATGAGCAGTTCTTC. It translates to CSAQRFRGNEQFF.

This clonotype appeared a few times. The V gene is TRBV19, the J gene TRBJ2-6; no reliable D call. The ends were cut back, 4 bases at V and 0 bases at J, with 7 bases in the middle. Looked up from germline, CDR1 is LNHDA and CDR2 is SQIVND (reference sequence). This CDR3 has 15 residues. CDR3 in amino acids: CASSTRISGANVLTF. DNA of the CDR3: TGTGCCAGTAGTACCCGGATCTCTGGGGCCAACGTCCTGACTTTC.

The V call is TRBV9, the J call TRBJ1-2; TRBD1 aligns across 7 bases. The CDR3 has 15 residues. Germline V lookup: CDR1 SGDLS, CDR2 YYNGEE. Trimming cost V 2 bases and J 4 bases; bases outside gene matches: 8. The CDR3: CASSVGDSLRYGYTF. The CDR3 DNA reads as TGTGCCAGCAGCGTCGGGGACAGCCTACGCTATGGCTACACCTTC.

This clonotype was observed at least ten times. The chain combines TRBV28 with TRBJ2-1; D is perhaps TRBD1 or TRBD2 (5 bases each). V lost 6 bases and J 9 bases, leaving 24 bases between the germline ends. Germline values: CDR1 MDHEN, CDR2 SYDVKM. The CDR3 totals 16 residues. For the CDR3, the DNA is TGTGCCAGCAGAGGCGATCGGGGCCCGTCAGTGACTGAGCAGTTCTTC. This encodes CASRGDRGPSVTEQFF. Filled out from reference TRBV28 and TRBJ2-1, the complete variable domain reads DVKVTQSSRYLVKRTGEKVFLECVQDMDHENMFWYRQDPGLGLRLIYFSYDVKMKEKGDIPEGYSVSREKKERFSLILESASTNQTSMYLCASRGDRGPSVTEQFFGPGTRLTVL.

This clonotype was picked up many times. The chain recombines TRBV28 with TRBJ1-2; unclear D gene. CDR3 length: 11 residues. From germline, CDR1 is MDHEN and CDR2 SYDVKM. Trimming removed 3 bases from V and 6 bases from J, with 5 bases in between. The CDR3 nucleotides read TGTGCCAGCAGTTTCCATAATGGCTACACCTTC. Residues: CASSFHNGYTF.

This clonotype showed up many times. The rearrangement links TRBV9 to TRBJ1-2; D perhaps matches TRBD1 (6 bases). Trimming removed 7 bases from V and 2 bases from J, with 24 bases in between. The CDR3 has 17 residues. Germline lookup yields CDR1 SGDLS and CDR2 YYNGEE. The CDR3 DNA follows: TGTGCCAGCTCACCACCGTCAGGGGATAGTAGAAACTATGGCTACACCTTC. The encoded protein is CASSPPSGDSRNYGYTF.

This clonotype was counted between two and nine times. This chain's CDR3 is CASSATGSGNQPQHF. CDR3 nucleotide sequence: TGTGCCAGCAGCGCAACCGGATCAGGGAATCAGCCCCAGCATTTT. The chain recombines TRBV7-9 with TRBJ1-5, with D maybe TRBD1 (5 bases). The V end lost 5 bases, the J end lost 4 bases, and 15 bases lay between the germline ends. The germline CDR1 and CDR2 sequences are SEHNR and FQNEAQ (reference sequence). The CDR3 totals 15 residues. Drawing the rest from reference TRBV7-9 and TRBJ1-5, the complete variable domain is DTGVSQNPRHKITKRGQNVTFRCDPISEHNRLYWYRQTLGQGPEFLTYFQNEAQLEKSRLLSDRFSAERPKGSFSTLEIQRTEQGDSAMYLCASSATGSGNQPQHFGDGTRLSIL.